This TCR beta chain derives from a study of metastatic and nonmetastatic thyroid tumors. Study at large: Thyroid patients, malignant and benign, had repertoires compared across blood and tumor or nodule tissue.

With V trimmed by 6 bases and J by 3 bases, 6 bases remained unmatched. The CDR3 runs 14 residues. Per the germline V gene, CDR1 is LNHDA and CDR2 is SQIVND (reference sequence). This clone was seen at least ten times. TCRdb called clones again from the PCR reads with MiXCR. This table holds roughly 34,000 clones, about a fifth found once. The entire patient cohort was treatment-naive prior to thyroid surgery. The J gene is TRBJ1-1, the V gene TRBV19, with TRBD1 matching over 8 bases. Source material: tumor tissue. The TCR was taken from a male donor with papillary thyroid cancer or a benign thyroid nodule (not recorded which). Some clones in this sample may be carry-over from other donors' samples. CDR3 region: CASSWDRTYTEAFF. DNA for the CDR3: TGTGCCAGTAGCTGGGACAGGACATACACTGAAGCTTTCTTT.